This T cell receptor beta chain was documented in a study of blood T cells in healthy people across ages. General study results and limits: It was held that the diversity estimates obtained from one million T cells were underestimates. Researchers said unsorted PBMCs prevented a conclusive naive versus antigen-experienced comparison.

Peripheral blood, roughly 9.1 milliliters per donor, was collected. There were at least 5 micrograms of total RNA extracted from every sample. The second PCR ran about 6 to 11 cycles with a sample-barcoded 5' primer and J-beta primers. TCRdb re-called the 5' RACE reads with MiXCR, one entry per CDR3 protein. The table lists about 640,000 distinct CDR3 sequences, around 54% of them singletons. Worth noting for this clonotype: The antigen remains undetermined.

The sequencing sample was made of blood. This TCR derives from a man between 60 and 75 years old in good health.

The CDR3 reads CASSLKGNEQFF. The CDR3 DNA follows: TGTGCCAGCAGCTTAAAGGGCAATGAGCAGTTCTTC. The V call is TRBV5-6, the J call TRBJ2-1; D gene unclear. V was cut by 2 bases and J by 6 bases, with 6 bases left in between. The CDR3 has 12 amino acids. Germline loops: CDR1 SGHDT, CDR2 YYEEEE. The whole variable domain, filled in from reference TRBV5-6 and TRBJ2-1, reads DAGVTQSPTHLIKTRGQQVTLRCSPKSGHDTVSWYQQALGQGPQFIFQYYEEEERQRGNFPDRFSGHQFPNYSSELNVNALLLGDSALYLCASSLKGNEQFFGPGTRLTVL.